These T cell receptor beta chains were read from a single sample in a study of Graves' ophthalmopathy and Graves' hyperthyroidism. TCRdb re-called the multiplex PCR reads with MiXCR, one entry per CDR3 protein. This table has about 1.2 million distinct CDR3 sequences, roughly 35% appearing once. The sequencing input was peripheral blood or thyroid tissue (not recorded which). All receptors come from an adult man with Graves' hyperthyroidism. CDR3s include the opening cysteine and the closing phenylalanine or tryptophan. The D gene is left open where the match is weak. The listing skips clone size in some rows; elsewhere it reads once, few, many or a size class.

- TRBJ1-6 16 TRBV7-6 TRBD1 CASSLGQGARHSPLHF TGTGCCAGCAGCTTAGGACAGGGGGCAAGGCATTCACCCCTCCACTTT
- TRBJ1-1 15 TRBV25-1 - CASSPWASGHTEAFF TGTGCCAGCTCACCATGGGCGTCGGGGCACACTGAAGCTTTCTTT
- TRBJ1-1 14 TRBV15 - CATSRELRETQAFF TGTGCCACCAGCAGGGAACTGAGGGAAACCCAAGCTTTCTTT
- TRBJ1-5 14 TRBV12-3/TRBV12-4 - CASSPPWTNQPQHF TGTGCCAGCAGTCCCCCCTGGACCAATCAGCCCCAGCATTTT
few TRBJ2-5 17 TRBV6-6 - CASSYPHRTSDEETQYF TGTGCCAGCAGTTACCCCCACCGGACATCAGATGAGGAGACCCAGTACTTC
- TRBJ2-2 15 TRBV7-2 TRBD2 CASSLREGYTGELFF TGTGCCAGCAGCTTGCGGGAGGGTTATACCGGGGAGCTGTTTTTT
few TRBJ2-7 16 TRBV20-1 TRBD1 CSAPPLQGAYSYEQYF TGCAGTGCACCACCCCTACAGGGGGCCTACTCCTACGAGCAGTACTTC
many TRBJ2-2 17 TRBV7-3 TRBD2 CASSPGAAGGRTGELFF TGTGCCAGCAGCCCAGGCGCAGCGGGAGGAAGGACCGGGGAGCTGTTTTTT
many TRBJ1-2 16 TRBV20-1 TRBD1 CSASRASPGGKDGYTF TGCAGTGCGTCCCGCGCCTCGCCAGGGGGCAAAGATGGCTACACCTTC
many TRBJ2-2 13 TRBV2 - CASKSSYAGELFF TGTGCCAGCAAATCTTCTTACGCCGGGGAGCTGTTTTTT
many TRBJ1-3 14 TRBV15 - CATSRERGGNTIYF TGTGCCACCAGCAGAGAACGGGGAGGAAACACCATATATTTT
many TRBJ2-7 12 TRBV5-4 - CASSTRTDEQYF TGTGCCAGCAGCACCAGGACGGACGAGCAGTACTTC
many TRBJ2-7 14 TRBV24-1 - CATSEHGPSGEQYF TGTGCCACCAGTGAACATGGACCCAGCGGCGAGCAGTACTTC
- TRBJ1-5 15 TRBV12-3/TRBV12-4 - CASSTTPQSNQPQHF TGTGCCAGCAGTACAACCCCACAGAGCAATCAGCCCCAGCATTTT
- TRBJ2-7 13 TRBV12-3/TRBV12-4 - CASSLQAVGEQYF TGTGCCAGCAGTTTACAGGCGGTCGGCGAGCAGTACTTC
few TRBJ1-3 14 TRBV20-1 - CSASRGISGNTIYF TGCAGTGCTAGTCGGGGGATCTCTGGAAACACCATATATTTT
- TRBJ1-1 13 TRBV12-3/TRBV12-4 - CASSYQGQTEAFF TGTGCCAGCAGTTACCAGGGGCAGACTGAAGCTTTCTTT
- TRBJ2-5 17 TRBV2 TRBD2 CASRGPRGRPPGETQYF TGTGCCAGCAGGGGGCCCCGCGGGAGGCCCCCGGGGGAGACCCAGTACTTC
many TRBJ1-1 15 TRBV7-2 - CASSLRSRGTVEAFF TGTGCCAGCAGCTTACGAAGTCGGGGGACGGTTGAAGCTTTCTTT
many TRBJ1-2 14 TRBV19 - CASSIPGTTDGYTF TGTGCCAGTAGTATCCCAGGGACGACCGATGGCTACACCTTC
many TRBJ2-7 13 TRBV20-1 TRBD1 CTSLSGGAYEQYF TGCACCTCTTTATCAGGGGGCGCCTACGAGCAGTACTTC
- TRBJ2-7 16 TRBV7-2 - CASNTIGGGQGLEQYF TGTGCCAGCAACACAATCGGTGGGGGACAAGGGTTGGAGCAGTACTTC
many TRBJ2-7 15 TRBV7-9 TRBD1 CASSLTRTGAYEQYF TGTGCCAGCAGCTTAACGAGGACAGGAGCCTACGAGCAGTACTTC
many TRBJ1-2 14 TRBV24-1 - CATSDRTSYGSYTF TGTGCCACCAGTGACCGTACCAGTTACGGAAGCTACACCTTC
few TRBJ1-3 12 TRBV30 - CAWKYRGNTIYF TGTGCCTGGAAGTATCGTGGAAACACCATATATTTT
- TRBJ2-7 16 TRBV7-6 TRBD1 CASSPDRGRGANEQYF TGTGCCAGCAGCCCGGACAGGGGTAGGGGGGCCAACGAGCAGTACTTC
many TRBJ1-1 15 TRBV5-1 - CASSRGSGKNTEAFF TGCGCCAGCAGCCGAGGGTCAGGGAAGAACACTGAAGCTTTCTTT
many TRBJ1-6 15 TRBV2 - CASSGNAGANSPLHF TGTGCCAGCAGTGGAAACGCAGGAGCTAATTCACCCCTCCACTTT
- TRBJ2-7 15 TRBV30 TRBD2 CAWSVQAGGVYEQYF TGTGCCTGGAGTGTCCAAGCGGGAGGGGTCTACGAGCAGTACTTC
many TRBJ1-1 15 TRBV11-2 - CASSLPDPGDTEAFF TGTGCCAGCAGCTTACCCGATCCAGGGGACACTGAAGCTTTCTTT
- TRBJ1-2 11 TRBV9 - CASSYSGGDTF TGTGCCAGCAGCTATTCGGGGGGCGACACCTTC
- TRBJ2-7 14 TRBV9 TRBD1 CASSAGDSTHEQYF TGTGCCAGCAGCGCAGGGGACAGCACCCACGAGCAGTACTTC
- TRBJ2-2 14 TRBV7-8 TRBD1 CASRSGTGIGELFF TGTGCCAGCAGGTCTGGGACAGGGATCGGGGAGCTGTTTTTT
few TRBJ1-6 15 TRBV6-1 - CASRTLSGAGSPLHF TGTGCCAGCAGGACACTCAGCGGGGCGGGTTCACCCCTCCACTTT
- TRBJ1-5 24 TRBV24-1 - CATSDSGFYLCAWRQGASNQPQHF -
- TRBJ2-3 15 TRBV12-3/TRBV12-4 - CASAPPGSGTDTQYF TGTGCCAGTGCCCCACCCGGTTCGGGCACAGATACGCAGTATTTT
many TRBJ1-2 14 TRBV7-8 - CASSLDGGDYGYTF TGTGCCAGCAGCTTAGATGGGGGTGACTATGGCTACACCTTC
- TRBJ1-4 13 TRBV10-3 - CATGGGIDEKLFF TGTGCCACCGGAGGAGGGATTGATGAAAAACTGTTTTTT
few TRBJ1-5 14 TRBV6-5 TRBD1 CASTHRGLNQPQHF TGTGCCAGCACCCACAGGGGCCTCAATCAGCCCCAGCATTTT
- TRBJ1-1 12 TRBV20-1 - CSARDWSTEAFF TGCAGTGCTAGAGATTGGTCCACTGAAGCTTTCTTT